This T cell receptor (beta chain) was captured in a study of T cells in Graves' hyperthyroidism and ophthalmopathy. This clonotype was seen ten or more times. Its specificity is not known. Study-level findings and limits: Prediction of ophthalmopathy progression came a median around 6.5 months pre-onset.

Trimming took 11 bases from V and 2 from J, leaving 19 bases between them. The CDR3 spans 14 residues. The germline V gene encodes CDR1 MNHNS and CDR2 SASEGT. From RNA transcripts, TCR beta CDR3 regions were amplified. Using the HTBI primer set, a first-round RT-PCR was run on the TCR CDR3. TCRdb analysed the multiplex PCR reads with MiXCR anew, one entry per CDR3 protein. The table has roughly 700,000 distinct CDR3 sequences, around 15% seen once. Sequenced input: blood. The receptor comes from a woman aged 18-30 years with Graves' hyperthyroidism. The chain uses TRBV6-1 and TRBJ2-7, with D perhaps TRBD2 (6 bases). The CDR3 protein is CAAQAGRGTYEQYF. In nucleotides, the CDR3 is TGTGCCGCTCAAGCCGGGAGAGGGACCTACGAGCAGTACTTC.